Each of the 17 T cell receptor beta chains below was sequenced from the same sample in a study of T-cell memory formation after mild COVID-19. TCRdb re-called the 5' RACE reads with MiXCR, one entry per CDR3 protein. The sample holds 550,000 to 650,000 distinct CDR3 sequences, around 15% seen once. The sample consisted of PBMCs or a T cell subset sorted from them (not recorded which). Receptor source: an adult woman who had mild COVID-19 (a few samples of this study predate the infection). Cell type and time point are not known.

The sample holds a few counts of this clonotype. This chain's CDR3 is CASSLGIQGSPLHF. Written as DNA, the CDR3 is TGTGCCAGCAGTTTGGGTATCCAAGGCTCACCCCTCCACTTT. The rearrangement uses TRBV12-3 or TRBV12-4 and TRBJ1-6, with D uncertain. The V gene lost 3 bases and the J gene lost 10 bases, with 13 bases spanning the gap. The CDR3 loop spans 14 amino acids.

The sample holds many counts of this clonotype. The chain carries TRBV12-3 or TRBV12-4 and TRBJ1-1, with TRBD1 matching 10 bases. Trimming removed 4 bases from V and 0 bases from J; junction bases left unmatched: 2. This CDR3 spans 15 amino acids. CDR3 in DNA: TGTGCCAGCAGTTCGGGACAGGGGCTGAACACTGAAGCTTTCTTT. Its protein product is CASSSGQGLNTEAFF.

This clonotype was recorded a few times. CDR3 DNA sequence: TGCGCCAGCAGCCAAGGAGGGACCAGTACGGGGGGGAGATACGAGCAGTACTTC. This codes for CASSQGGTSTGGRYEQYF. The V gene is TRBV4-1, the J gene TRBJ2-7; TRBD2 matches 8 bases. The CDR3 totals 18 residues. Germline values: CDR1 MGHRA, CDR2 YSYEKL. J lost 4 bases, V lost 1 base, and 15 bases had no gene match.

The J gene is TRBJ2-7, the V gene TRBV9; TRBD2 is a possible D gene (6 bases). CDR3 size: 14 residues. Germline values: CDR1 SGDLS, CDR2 YYNGEE. V was trimmed by 0 bases and J by 5 bases, leaving 12 bases between them. The CDR3 DNA is TGTGCCAGCAGCGTAGAGAATTCGGGGGACGAGCAGTACTTC. It codes for CASSVENSGDEQYF.

V and J are TRBV29-1 and TRBJ2-7; D call uncertain. From germline, CDR1 is SQVTM and CDR2 ANQGSEA. V was pared by 4 bases and J by 0 bases, with 7 bases between. CDR3 length equals 12 residues. The CDR3 here is CSVGKSSYEQYF. The CDR3 bases are TGCAGCGTTGGGAAAAGCTCCTACGAGCAGTACTTC.

The CDR3 region is CASSAEVLATEAFF. The CDR3 DNA sequence: TGCGCCAGCAGCGCAGAAGTCCTTGCCACTGAAGCTTTCTTT. The chain has TRBV5-1 and TRBJ1-1; D unresolved. The germline CDR1 and CDR2 sequences are SGHRS and YFSETQ. The V and J ends lost 4 bases and 4 bases respectively, with 14 bases between them. The CDR3 sequence is 14 residues long.

This clonotype has just a few counts. The chain carries TRBV24-1 and TRBJ1-1, with D possibly TRBD1 on 6 matching bases. Germline CDR1 and CDR2: KGHDR and SFDVKD. V dropped 7 bases and J dropped 2 bases, with 10 bases sitting between them. The CDR3 extends over 13 amino acids. CDR3 loop: CATRDSPNTEAFF. The CDR3 DNA is TGTGCCACCAGGGACAGCCCTAACACTGAAGCTTTCTTT.

This chain uses TRBV6-5 with TRBJ2-7; D perhaps matches TRBD2 (5 bases). Trimming left V 5 bases short and J 0 bases short, with 11 bases between. Germline CDR1 and CDR2: MNHEY and SVGAGI. The CDR3 has 14 residues. The CDR3 spells CASSTDGNSYEQYF. Written as DNA, the CDR3 is TGTGCCAGCAGTACGGACGGGAACTCCTACGAGCAGTACTTC.

The genes are TRBV5-1 and TRBJ2-3, with 10 bases matching TRBD2. Germline values: CDR1 SGHRS, CDR2 YFSETQ. After removal of 4 bases from V and 1 base from J, the junction contained 3 bases not matched to a gene. This CDR3 contains 15 residues. CDR3 sequence: CASSIGTSGTDTQYF. The CDR3, as DNA: TGCGCCAGCAGCATAGGGACTAGCGGCACAGATACGCAGTATTTT.

This clonotype came up a few times. The rearrangement uses TRBV3-1 and TRBJ2-7; D might be TRBD1 (6 bases). V lost 5 bases and J lost 6, with 17 bases in between. This CDR3 has 14 residues. Germline V gene lookup returns CDR1 LGHDT and CDR2 YNNKEL (reference sequence). DNA for the CDR3: TGTGCCAGCAGCTCCCAGGGCGGCAGGGGCGAGCAGTACTTC. Its protein is CASSSQGGRGEQYF.

There are a few counts of this clonotype. Here the CDR3 reads CASREGEGPNTEAFF. CDR3 DNA: TGTGCCAGCAGGGAGGGAGAGGGACCGAACACTGAAGCTTTCTTT. The chain employs TRBV7-8 and TRBJ1-1; the D gene is possibly TRBD1 (5 bases). Trimming stripped 6 bases from V and 1 base from J, with 15 bases between. This CDR3 region has 15 residues. Germline V lookup: CDR1 SGHVS, CDR2 FQNEAQ.

This clonotype has a count of ten or more. The rearrangement joins TRBV7-2 to TRBJ2-3; 7 nucleotides agree with TRBD1. The V segment lost 7 bases and the J segment 0 bases; nucleotides outside the gene matches: 7. The CDR3 contains 15 residues. CDR1 and CDR2 (germline): SGHTA, FQGNSA. The chain's CDR3 is CASTRDSQSTDTQYF. The CDR3 DNA sequence: TGTGCCAGCACCCGGGACAGTCAAAGCACAGATACGCAGTATTTT.

This clonotype was counted a few times. The V call is TRBV29-1, the J call TRBJ2-3, with D possibly TRBD1 on 6 matching bases. This CDR3 has 15 amino acids. CDR1 and CDR2 (germline): SQVTM, ANQGSEA. The germline V and J ends were trimmed by 3 bases and 2 bases, with 15 bases remaining between them. The CDR3 spells CSVEETGQITDTQYF. In DNA form, the CDR3 reads TGCAGCGTTGAGGAGACAGGTCAGATCACAGATACGCAGTATTTT.

Remarks on this clonotype: One base away lies a much larger clone, so this may be a sequencing read error. The J gene is TRBJ2-3, the V gene TRBV5-1; D is possibly TRBD1 (6 bases). This CDR3 comprises 13 residues. The germline V gene has CDR1 SGHRS and CDR2 YFSETQ. DNA of the CDR3: TGCTCCAGCAGCGTGGATACAGGGGATACGCAGTATTTT. Encoded protein: CSSSVDTGDTQYF. Variable domain in full (rest from reference TRBV5-1 and TRBJ2-3): KAGVTQTPRYLIKTRGQQVTLSCSPISGHRSVSWYQQTPGQGLQFLFEYFSETQRNKGNFPGRFSGRQFSNSRSEMNVSTLELGDSALYLCSSSVDTGDTQYFGPGTRLTVL.

CDR3 protein: CASSPGTGATLAFF. In DNA, the CDR3 is TGTGCCAGCAGCCCTGGGACAGGGGCTACCCTGGCTTTCTTT. The chain combines TRBV7-8 with TRBJ1-1; 10 nucleotides align to TRBD1. This CDR3 comprises 14 residues. CDR1 is SGHVS and CDR2 is FQNEAQ in the germline V gene. Trimming took 5 bases from V and 11 from J; bases not matched to a gene: 11.

At least ten counts were recorded for this clonotype. The gene calls are TRBV20-1 and TRBJ2-6; 9 bases are a match to TRBD1. The germline CDR1 and CDR2 sequences are DFQATT and SNEGSKA (reference sequence). There are 16 residues in the CDR3. The CDR3 DNA is TGCACCCCCAGGGGACAGGGTGGGTCCGGGGCCAACGTCCTGACTTTC. Protein product: CTPRGQGGSGANVLTF.

This clonotype was seen only a few times. The chain is built from TRBV2 and TRBJ2-6; either TRBD1 or TRBD2 may supply D (5 bases each). V gave up 7 bases and J gave up 0 bases, with 13 bases separating them. Germline V CDR1 and CDR2: SNHLY, FYNNEI. The CDR3 loop spans 16 amino acids. CDR3 DNA: TGTGCCAGCACCACCGGGGCCTCCTCTGGGGCCAACGTCCTGACTTTC. This sequence encodes CASTTGASSGANVLTF.